The source of this TCR beta chain is a study of CD8 T cells in ankylosing spondylitis. A quantitative 5'-RACE method, one with molecular barcodes, was used to make TCR beta libraries. TCRdb called the 5' RACE reads again in MiXCR, with one record for every CDR3 protein. The data hold a few hundred thousand distinct CDR3 sequences, with 20% to 30% observed a single time. The CDR3 extends over 13 amino acids. Trimming took 8 bases from V and 0 from J, leaving 10 bases between them. Broader study findings: A subset of motif variants has previously been described in the synovial fluid and blood of reactive arthritis. In peripheral blood, disease-linked CD8+ clones occurred at relatively low frequencies.

This clonotype was observed a handful of times. The antigen is undetermined. The chain couples TRBV12-3 or TRBV12-4 to TRBJ1-2; D ambiguous. The sample comprised blood, either unsorted or a sorted T cell fraction (not recorded which). This clonotype was sampled from a male donor with ankylosing spondylitis or in good health (not recorded which). CDR3 loop: CASAPLANYGYTF. The CDR3 coding sequence is TGTGCCAGCGCGCCCTTAGCTAACTATGGCTACACCTTC.